The rows below give T cell receptor beta chains drawn from one sample of a study of blood T cell repertoires in COVID-19. Sequencing used immunoSEQ multiplex PCR; TCRdb keeps in-frame clones, though not all of them. This sample has about 170,000 clones, with around 89% found just once. Specimen: peripheral blood. These receptor sequences come from a man between 50 and 59 years old who had recovered from COVID-19. The CDR3 runs from the conserved cysteine through the conserved F or W. D genes are given only for firm matches. Some rows have no size entry. The others give once, few or many, or a class for an expanded clone.

v_call,clone_size,d_call,j_call,cdr3_nt,cdr3_aa
TRBV19,.,.,TRBJ2-7,TGTGCCAGCCAGGGACACTACGAGCAGTACTTC,CASQGHYEQYF
TRBV5-1,many,.,TRBJ1-1,TGCGCCAGCAGCTTGGCTGGAGGGGAGAACACTGAAGCTTTCTTT,CASSLAGGENTEAFF
TRBV28,.,TRBD2,TRBJ2-5,TGTGCCAGCAGTTTAGGACTAGCGGGGGGGCAGGAGACCCAGTACTTC,CASSLGLAGGQETQYF
TRBV30,.,.,TRBJ2-3,TGTGCCTGGAGTGAAGGGGTGGATACGCAGTATTTT,CAWSEGVDTQYF
TRBV5-4,.,TRBD2,TRBJ2-2,TGTGCCAGCAGCTTGGCCCCTAGCGGGGGGGCCCTCGGGGAGCTGTTTTTT,CASSLAPSGGALGELFF
TRBV6-5,.,.,TRBJ2-1,TGTGCCACCTACGACCCCGGGGGAAGGAATGAGCAGTTCTTC,CATYDPGGRNEQFF
TRBV27,.,TRBD1,TRBJ1-5,TGTGCCAGCAGACAGGGGGCTATTCAGCCCCAGCATTTT,CASRQGAIQPQHF
TRBV6-1,.,.,TRBJ1-1,TGTGCCAGCAGTGGGGAGGATCGGCCAAAGAACACTGAAGCTTTCTTT,CASSGEDRPKNTEAFF
TRBV28,.,TRBD2,TRBJ2-4,TGTGCCAGCCAAACCGCTAGCGGGGGGGCCAAAAACATTCAGTACTTC,CASQTASGGAKNIQYF
TRBV7-9,.,.,TRBJ1-1,TGTGCCAGCAGCTTAGCTCTCGCGGTGAACACTGAAGCTTTCTTT,CASSLALAVNTEAFF
TRBV19,.,.,TRBJ2-7,TGTGCCAGTAGACCCGGGACAAAGGCCTACGAGCAGTACTTC,CASRPGTKAYEQYF
TRBV3-1/TRBV3-2,.,.,TRBJ1-1,TGTGCCAGCAGTCCCCTTAAGACAGCGACGAACACTGAAGCTTTCTTT,CASSPLKTATNTEAFF
TRBV6-4,.,TRBD2,TRBJ2-2,TGTGCCAGCAGTGAGGAACTAGCGGGACTTGCTGGCGGGGAGCTGTTTTTT,CASSEELAGLAGGELFF
TRBV11-2,.,.,TRBJ2-7,TGTGCCAGCAGCTCCCACAGGGACACCTACGAGCAGTACTTC,CASSSHRDTYEQYF
TRBV9,once,TRBD1,TRBJ2-3,TGTGCCAGCAGCCCCCAGGGGGACACAGATACGCAGTATTTT,CASSPQGDTDTQYF
TRBV3-1/TRBV3-2,.,TRBD1,TRBJ2-7,TGTGCCAGCAGCCAGCCGGGACAGGGAGCTGAGCAGTACTTC,CASSQPGQGAEQYF
TRBV4-3,.,.,TRBJ2-7,TGCGCCAGCAGCTCAAGAGCTAGCTCCTACGAGCAGTACTTC,CASSSRASSYEQYF
TRBV6-5,.,TRBD1,TRBJ1-5,TGTGCCAGCAGTTACAGGACAGGGGGTCAGCCCCAGCATTTT,CASSYRTGGQPQHF
TRBV7-2,few,.,TRBJ2-5,TGTGCCAGCAGCAGGACTGCCCTCCAAGAGACCCAGTACTTC,CASSRTALQETQYF
TRBV28,.,TRBD1,TRBJ1-3,TGTGCCAGCAGGGAACAGGGGACTGGAAACACCATATATTTT,CASREQGTGNTIYF
TRBV5-1,few,TRBD1,TRBJ1-2,TGCGCCAGCAGCTCCGGCCGACAGGGCGCTAACTATGGCTACACCTTC,CASSSGRQGANYGYTF
TRBV5-3,.,.,TRBJ1-5,TGTGCCAGAAGCGCGCCCCGAGAGAGGGTAGTATATCAGCCCCAGCATTTT,CARSAPRERVVYQPQHF
TRBV7-9,.,TRBD1,TRBJ2-5,TGTGCCAGCAGCTTAGTTGGCCGGGACAGGACCAACTTC,CASSLVGRDRTNF
TRBV6-1,few,.,TRBJ1-2,TGTGCCAGCAGTGAAGCGTCTCAGGGGAGCTATGGCTACACCTTC,CASSEASQGSYGYTF
TRBV27,once,TRBD2,TRBJ2-7,TGTGCCAGCAGTCGACTAGCGGGAGGTCTCCTAACCTACGAGCAGTACTTC,CASSRLAGGLLTYEQYF
TRBV10-2,.,TRBD1,TRBJ1-5,TGCGCCAGCAGGGACAGGGGGGATCAGCCCCAGCATTTT,CASRDRGDQPQHF
TRBV21-1,once,.,TRBJ1-1,TGTGCATCGACAGTGAAGAACACTGAAGCTTTCTTT,CASTVKNTEAFF
TRBV6-2/TRBV6-3,few,TRBD2,TRBJ2-2,TGTGCCAGCAGTTGGGCGGGACTAAGCAGCGGGGAGCTGTTTTTT,CASSWAGLSSGELFF
TRBV30,.,TRBD1,TRBJ1-6,TGTGCCTGGAGTGTGGAAGGGGGCGGTTCACCCCTCCACTTT,CAWSVEGGGSPLHF
TRBV5-4,.,TRBD1,TRBJ1-5,TGTGCCAGCAGCCACGGACAGGACGAGTATCAGCCCCAGCATTTT,CASSHGQDEYQPQHF
TRBV5-5,.,.,TRBJ2-3,TGTGCCAGCAGCTCCCAGGGGCTGGGGGATTCGACAGATACGCAGTATTTT,CASSSQGLGDSTDTQYF
TRBV5-1,.,.,TRBJ1-1,TGCGCCAGCAGCTTTGACACTTCGAACACTGAAGCTTTCTTT,CASSFDTSNTEAFF
TRBV5-1,.,TRBD1,TRBJ2-5,TGCGCCAGCAGCCCCTGGACAGGTGCAGGCAGTGGCGGGACCCAGTACTTC,CASSPWTGAGSGGTQYF
TRBV9,.,TRBD2,TRBJ2-7,TGTGCCAGCAGCGATCCGGGACTAGCGGGGGGGAACCACGAGCAGTACTTC,CASSDPGLAGGNHEQYF
TRBV7-2,.,.,TRBJ1-4,TGTGCCAGCAGGCGGACAGCCGCAACTAATGAAAAACTGTTTTTT,CASRRTAATNEKLFF
TRBV6-6,.,TRBD1,TRBJ2-3,TGTGCCAGCGAGGGGACAGGGGCAGATACGCAGTATTTT,CASEGTGADTQYF
TRBV6-5,.,.,TRBJ2-6,TGTGCCAGCAGGCCACAGGGCTTTGGGGCCAACGTCCTGACTTTC,CASRPQGFGANVLTF
TRBV5-6,once,.,TRBJ1-1,TGTGCCAGCAGCCTCGGGGGTGCCTGGGGTTTCTTT,CASSLGGAWGFF
TRBV19,.,.,TRBJ2-1,TGTGCCAGTAGTATAGATAGCGGAGTGTACAATGAGCAGTTCTTC,CASSIDSGVYNEQFF
TRBV6-5,.,.,TRBJ1-1,TGTGCCAGCAGTTACAGCCTGAACACTGAAGCTTTCTTT,CASSYSLNTEAFF
TRBV7-2,.,.,TRBJ2-5,TGTGCCAGCAGCTACAATGGCCAATTCCAAGAGACCCAGTACTTC,CASSYNGQFQETQYF
TRBV27,.,TRBD1,TRBJ2-7,TGTGCCAGCAGTTCCTCCGGGACAGCCTCCGGCGAGCAGTACTTC,CASSSSGTASGEQYF
TRBV24-1,once,TRBD1,TRBJ2-5,TGTGCCACCGCACTAGGGGGCAGCCAAGAGACCCAGTACTTC,CATALGGSQETQYF